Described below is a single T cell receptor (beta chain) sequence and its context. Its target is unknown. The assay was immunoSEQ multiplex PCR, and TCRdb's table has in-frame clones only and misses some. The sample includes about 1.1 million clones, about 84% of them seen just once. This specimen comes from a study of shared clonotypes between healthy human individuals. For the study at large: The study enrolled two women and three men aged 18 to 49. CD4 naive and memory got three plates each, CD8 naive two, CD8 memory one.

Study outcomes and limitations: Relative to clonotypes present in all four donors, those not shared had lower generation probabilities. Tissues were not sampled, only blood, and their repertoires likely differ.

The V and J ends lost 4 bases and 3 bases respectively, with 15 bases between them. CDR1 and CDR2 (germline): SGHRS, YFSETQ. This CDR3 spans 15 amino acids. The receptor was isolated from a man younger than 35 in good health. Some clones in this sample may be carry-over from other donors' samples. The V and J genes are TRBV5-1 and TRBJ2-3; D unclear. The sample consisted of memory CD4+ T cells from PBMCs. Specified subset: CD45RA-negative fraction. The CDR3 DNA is TGCGCCAGCAGCCGGTCTCAGGCATTTACAGATACGCAGTATTTT. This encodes CASSRSQAFTDTQYF.